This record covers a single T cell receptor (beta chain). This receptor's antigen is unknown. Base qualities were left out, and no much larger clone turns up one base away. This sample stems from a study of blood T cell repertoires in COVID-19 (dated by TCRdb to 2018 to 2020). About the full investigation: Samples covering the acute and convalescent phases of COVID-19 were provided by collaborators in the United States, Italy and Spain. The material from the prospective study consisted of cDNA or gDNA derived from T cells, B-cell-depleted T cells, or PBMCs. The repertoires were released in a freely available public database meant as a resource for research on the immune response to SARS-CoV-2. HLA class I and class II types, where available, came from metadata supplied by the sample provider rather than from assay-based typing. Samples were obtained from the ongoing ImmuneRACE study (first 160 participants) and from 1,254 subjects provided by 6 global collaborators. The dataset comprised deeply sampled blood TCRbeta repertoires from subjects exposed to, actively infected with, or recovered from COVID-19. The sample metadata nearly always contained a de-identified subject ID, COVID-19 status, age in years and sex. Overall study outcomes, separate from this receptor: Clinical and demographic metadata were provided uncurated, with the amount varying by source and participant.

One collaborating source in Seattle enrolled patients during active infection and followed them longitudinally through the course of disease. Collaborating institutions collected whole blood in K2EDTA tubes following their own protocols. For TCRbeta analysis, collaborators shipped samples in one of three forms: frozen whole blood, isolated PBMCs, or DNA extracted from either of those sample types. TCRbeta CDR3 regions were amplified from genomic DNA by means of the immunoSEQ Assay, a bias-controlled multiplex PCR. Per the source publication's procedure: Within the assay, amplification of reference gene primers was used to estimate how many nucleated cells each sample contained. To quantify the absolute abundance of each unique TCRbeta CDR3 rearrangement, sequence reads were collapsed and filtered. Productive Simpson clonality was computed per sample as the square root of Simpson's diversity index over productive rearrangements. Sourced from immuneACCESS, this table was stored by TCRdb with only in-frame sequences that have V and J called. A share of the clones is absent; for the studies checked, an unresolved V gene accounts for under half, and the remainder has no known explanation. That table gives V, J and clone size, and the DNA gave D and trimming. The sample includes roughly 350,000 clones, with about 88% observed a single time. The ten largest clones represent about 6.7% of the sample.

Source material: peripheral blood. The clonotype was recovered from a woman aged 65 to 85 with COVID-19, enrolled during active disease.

The encoded CDR3 is CASSSFETGAGNTIYF. The DNA reads as follows: TGTGCCAGCAGCTCTTTTGAGACAGGCGCAGGAAACACCATATATTTT. The sequence links TRBV5-4 to TRBJ1-3; possibly the D gene is TRBD1, per 6 matching bases. The CDR3 measures 16 amino acids from cysteine to phenylalanine. Of the read, only the CDR3 DNA is kept; its 48 bases are in frame from base 1. V sheds 3 bases and J sheds 4 bases, leaving 17 bases between their ends. As encoded in the germline V gene (reference sequence), CDR1 is SGHNT while CDR2 is YYREEE.